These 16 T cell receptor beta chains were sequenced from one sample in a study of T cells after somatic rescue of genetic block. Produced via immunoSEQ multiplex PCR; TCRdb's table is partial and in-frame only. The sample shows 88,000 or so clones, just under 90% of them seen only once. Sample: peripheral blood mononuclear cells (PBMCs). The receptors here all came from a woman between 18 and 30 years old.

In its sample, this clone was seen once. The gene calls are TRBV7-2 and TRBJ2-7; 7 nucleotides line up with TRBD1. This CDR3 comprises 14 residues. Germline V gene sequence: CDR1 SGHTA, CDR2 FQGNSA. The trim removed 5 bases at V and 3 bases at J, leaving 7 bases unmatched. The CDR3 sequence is CASSPDRAYYEQYF. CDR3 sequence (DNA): TGTGCCAGCAGCCCCGACAGGGCCTACTACGAGCAGTACTTC.

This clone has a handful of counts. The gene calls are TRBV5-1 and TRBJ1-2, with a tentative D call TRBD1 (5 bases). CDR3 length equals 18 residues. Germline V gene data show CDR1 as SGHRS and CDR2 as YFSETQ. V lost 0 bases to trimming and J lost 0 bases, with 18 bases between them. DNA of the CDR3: TGCGCCAGCAGCTTGGGATCGGGACGGACTACTACTAACTATGGCTACACCTTC. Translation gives CASSLGSGRTTTNYGYTF. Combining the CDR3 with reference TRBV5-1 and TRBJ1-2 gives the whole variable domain KAGVTQTPRYLIKTRGQQVTLSCSPISGHRSVSWYQQTPGQGLQFLFEYFSETQRNKGNFPGRFSGRQFSNSRSEMNVSTLELGDSALYLCASSLGSGRTTTNYGYTFGSGTRLTVV.

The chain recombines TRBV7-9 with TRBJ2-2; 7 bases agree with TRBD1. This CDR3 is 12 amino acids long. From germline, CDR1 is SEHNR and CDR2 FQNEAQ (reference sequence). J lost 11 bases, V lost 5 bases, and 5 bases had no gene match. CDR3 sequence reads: CASSPEGGELFF. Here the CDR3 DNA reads TGTGCCAGCAGCCCCGAAGGGGGCGAGCTGTTTTTT. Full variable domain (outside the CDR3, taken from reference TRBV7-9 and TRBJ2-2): DTGVSQNPRHKITKRGQNVTFRCDPISEHNRLYWYRQTLGQGPEFLTYFQNEAQLEKSRLLSDRFSAERPKGSFSTLEIQRTEQGDSAMYLCASSPEGGELFFGEGSRLTVL.

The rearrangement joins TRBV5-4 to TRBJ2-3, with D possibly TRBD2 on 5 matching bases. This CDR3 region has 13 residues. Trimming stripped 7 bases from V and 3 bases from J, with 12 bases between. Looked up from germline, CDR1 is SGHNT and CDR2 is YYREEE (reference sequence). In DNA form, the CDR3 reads TGTGCCAGCCATGAGCGGAGTACAGATACGCAGTATTTT. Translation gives CASHERSTDTQYF. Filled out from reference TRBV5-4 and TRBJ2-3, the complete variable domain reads ETGVTQSPTHLIKTRGQQVTLRCSSQSGHNTVSWYQQALGQGPQFIFQYYREEENGRGNFPPRFSGLQFPNYSSELNVNALELDDSALYLCASHERSTDTQYFGPGTRLTVL.

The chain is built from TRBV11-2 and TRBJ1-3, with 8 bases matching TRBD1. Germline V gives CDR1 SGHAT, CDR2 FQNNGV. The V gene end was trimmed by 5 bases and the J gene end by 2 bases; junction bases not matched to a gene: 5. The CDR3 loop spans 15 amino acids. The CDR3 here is CASSPDRATGNTIYF. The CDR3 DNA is TGTGCCAGCAGCCCGGACAGGGCCACTGGAAACACCATATATTTT.

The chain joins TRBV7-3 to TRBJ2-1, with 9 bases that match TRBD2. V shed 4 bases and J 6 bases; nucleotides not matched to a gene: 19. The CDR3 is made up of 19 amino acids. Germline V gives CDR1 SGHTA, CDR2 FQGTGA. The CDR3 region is CASSSPLESAGGPGNEQFF. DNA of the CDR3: TGTGCCAGCAGCTCCCCCCTTGAGTCCGCGGGAGGGCCGGGCAATGAGCAGTTCTTC.

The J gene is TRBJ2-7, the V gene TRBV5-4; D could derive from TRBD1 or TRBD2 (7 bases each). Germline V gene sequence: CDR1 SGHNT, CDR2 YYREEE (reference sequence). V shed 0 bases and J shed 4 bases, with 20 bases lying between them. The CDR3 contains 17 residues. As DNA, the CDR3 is TGTGCCAGCAGCTTGGCCAGGGGAGGGGGCGGAGGTTACGAGCAGTACTTC. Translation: CASSLARGGGGGYEQYF.

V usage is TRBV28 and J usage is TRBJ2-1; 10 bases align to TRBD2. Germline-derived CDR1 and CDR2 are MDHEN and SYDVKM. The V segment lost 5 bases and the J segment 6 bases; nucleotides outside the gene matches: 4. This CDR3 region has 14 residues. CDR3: CASSPGLASNEQFF. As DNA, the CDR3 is TGTGCCAGCAGTCCGGGACTAGCGTCCAATGAGCAGTTCTTC.

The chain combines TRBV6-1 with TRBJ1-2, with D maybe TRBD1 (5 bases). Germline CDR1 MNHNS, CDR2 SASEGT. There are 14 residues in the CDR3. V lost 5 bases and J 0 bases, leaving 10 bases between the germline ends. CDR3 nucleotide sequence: TGTGCCAGCAGTCGGGACGGAGCTAACTATGGCTACACCTTC. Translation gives CASSRDGANYGYTF.

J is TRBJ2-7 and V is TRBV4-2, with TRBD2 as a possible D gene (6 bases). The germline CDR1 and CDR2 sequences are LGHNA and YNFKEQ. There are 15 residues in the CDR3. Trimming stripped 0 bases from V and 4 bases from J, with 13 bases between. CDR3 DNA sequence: TGTGCCAGCAGCCAAGATCGGGGTGGGGGGTACGAGCAGTACTTC. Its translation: CASSQDRGGGYEQYF.

For the CDR3, the DNA is TGTGCCAGCAGTCCCTACGTTGTGGTAGCGGTTTACAATGAGCAGTTCTTC. Its translation is CASSPYVVVAVYNEQFF. The V call is TRBV28, the J call TRBJ2-1, with D perhaps matching TRBD2 (6 bases). CDR1 and CDR2 (germline): MDHEN, SYDVKM. Trimming stripped 5 bases from V and 4 bases from J, with 21 bases between. The CDR3 is 17 residues long. Based on the CDR3 plus reference TRBV28 and TRBJ2-1, the full variable domain is DVKVTQSSRYLVKRTGEKVFLECVQDMDHENMFWYRQDPGLGLRLIYFSYDVKMKEKGDIPEGYSVSREKKERFSLILESASTNQTSMYLCASSPYVVVAVYNEQFFGPGTRLTVL.

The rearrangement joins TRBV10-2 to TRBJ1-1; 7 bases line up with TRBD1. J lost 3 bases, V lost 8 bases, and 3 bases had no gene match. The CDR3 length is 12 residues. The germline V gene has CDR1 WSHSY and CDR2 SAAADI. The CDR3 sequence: CASGGQDTEAFF. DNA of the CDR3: TGCGCCAGCGGTGGACAGGACACTGAAGCTTTCTTT.

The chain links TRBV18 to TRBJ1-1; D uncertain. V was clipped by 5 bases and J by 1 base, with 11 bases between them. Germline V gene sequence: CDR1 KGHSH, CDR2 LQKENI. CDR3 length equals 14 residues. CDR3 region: CASSSGRENTEAFF. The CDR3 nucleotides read TGTGCCAGCTCATCTGGACGGGAGAACACTGAAGCTTTCTTT.

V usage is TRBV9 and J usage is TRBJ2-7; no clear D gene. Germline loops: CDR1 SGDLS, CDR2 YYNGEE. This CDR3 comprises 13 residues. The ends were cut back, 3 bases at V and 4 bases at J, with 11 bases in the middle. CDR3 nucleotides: TGTGCCAGCAGCGACCAGAGGATGTACGAGCAGTACTTC. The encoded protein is CASSDQRMYEQYF.

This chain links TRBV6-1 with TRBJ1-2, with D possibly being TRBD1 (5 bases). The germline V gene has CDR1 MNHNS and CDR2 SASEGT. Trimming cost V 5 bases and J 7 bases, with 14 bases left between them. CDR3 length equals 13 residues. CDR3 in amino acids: CASSSDGTRGYTF. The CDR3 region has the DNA TGTGCCAGCAGTTCGGACGGGACGCGTGGCTACACCTTC.

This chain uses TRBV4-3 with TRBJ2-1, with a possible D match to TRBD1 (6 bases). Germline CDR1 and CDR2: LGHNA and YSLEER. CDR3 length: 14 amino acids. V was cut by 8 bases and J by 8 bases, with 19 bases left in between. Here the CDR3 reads CASASGVRLDEQFF. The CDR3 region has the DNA TGCGCCAGCGCCTCAGGGGTAAGGCTTGATGAGCAGTTCTTC.